This T cell receptor beta chain appears in the sequencing data of a study of blood T cell repertoires in COVID-19. About the research overall: From the United States, Italy and Spain came samples of acute and convalescent COVID-19. Sample material is recorded as cDNA or gDNA derived from T cells, B-cell-depleted T cells, or PBMCs.

Authors' processing steps: Reference gene primer amplification gave nucleated cell count estimates. Data came from immunoSEQ multiplex PCR; TCRdb stores just in-frame clones and leaves some out. Clone size and V and J calls were adopted from that table, with D and trimming inferred from the DNA. Of just over 90,000 clones in the sample, about nine tenths are singletons; the top ten hold about 1.6%. This clone has only one observation. This TCR was recovered from a human donor with active COVID-19. The donor label of this sample is uncertain. Sequencing used peripheral blood.

In DNA, the CDR3 is TGTGCCAGCAGCTTAGCGGGGACAGTCAGCGGCTACACCTTC. Translated, it gives CASSLAGTVSGYTF. The chain employs TRBV7-2 and TRBJ1-2, with TRBD1 matching over 7 bases. Losses at the gene ends were 0 bases for V and 8 bases for J; bases not matched to a gene: 6. Germline-derived CDR1 and CDR2 are SGHTA and FQGNSA. The CDR3 consists of 14 residues.